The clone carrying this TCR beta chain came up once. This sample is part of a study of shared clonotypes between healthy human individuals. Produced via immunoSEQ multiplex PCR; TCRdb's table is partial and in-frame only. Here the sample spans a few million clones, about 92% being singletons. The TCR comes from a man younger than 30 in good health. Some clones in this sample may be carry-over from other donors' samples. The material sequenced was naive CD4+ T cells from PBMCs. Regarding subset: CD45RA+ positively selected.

The DNA for the CDR3 is TGTGCCAGCAGCACTACATTAGGGGATCGTCAGCCCCAGCATTTT. This gives the protein CASSTTLGDRQPQHF. This chain uses TRBV11-2 with TRBJ1-5; tentative D call: TRBD1 (5 bases). From germline, CDR1 is SGHAT and CDR2 FQNNGV. The V end lost 5 bases, the J end lost 6 bases, and 17 bases lay between the germline ends. This CDR3 has 15 residues.